This T cell receptor beta chain was documented in a study of vaccination and CD4 T cells after COVID-19. Overall study context: Vaccinees got either two BNT162b2 doses or two mRNA-1273 doses. As control conditions, cultures were given either a CEFX pool serving as positive control, an HIV-1 Nef pool, or no peptide at all.

An Oncomine TCR Beta short-read assay was used to sequence the DNA from cultured CD4+ T cells. TCRdb reprocessed the PCR reads with MiXCR, giving one entry per CDR3 protein. Of about 14,000 distinct CDR3 sequences listed, 50% to 75% are singletons. Trimming took 4 bases from V and 8 from J, leaving 9 bases between them. CDR1 is LNHNV, CDR2 YYDKDF, per germline (reference sequence). CDR3 length equals 12 residues. Concerning this clonotype: The antigen remains unidentified.

The treatment is: roughly 11-day PBMC culture with coronavirus spike peptide pools or control peptides (ViraFEST assay). The receptor was isolated from a human donor who had recovered from COVID-19. This rearrangement joins TRBV15 to TRBJ1-3; perhaps TRBD1 as D (5 bases). Sequenced sample: CD4+ T cells from blood, cultured in vitro. The CDR3 DNA sequence: TGTGCCACCAGCATTGGGGGGGACACCATATATTTT. It translates to CATSIGGDTIYF.